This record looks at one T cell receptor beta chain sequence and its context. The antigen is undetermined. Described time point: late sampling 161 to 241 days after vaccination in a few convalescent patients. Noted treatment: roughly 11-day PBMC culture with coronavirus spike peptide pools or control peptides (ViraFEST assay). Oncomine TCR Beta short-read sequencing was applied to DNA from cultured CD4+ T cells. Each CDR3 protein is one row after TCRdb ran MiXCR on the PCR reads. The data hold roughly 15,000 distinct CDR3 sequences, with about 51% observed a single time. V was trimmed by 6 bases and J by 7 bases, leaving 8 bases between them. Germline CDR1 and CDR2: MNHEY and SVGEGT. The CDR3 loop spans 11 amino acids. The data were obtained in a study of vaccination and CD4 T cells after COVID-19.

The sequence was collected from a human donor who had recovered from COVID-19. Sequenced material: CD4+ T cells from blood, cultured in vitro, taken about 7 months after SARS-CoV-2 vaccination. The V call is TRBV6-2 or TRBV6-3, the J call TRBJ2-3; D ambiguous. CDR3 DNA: TGTGCCAGCAGCCGCGGTCATACGCAGTATTTT. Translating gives CASSRGHTQYF.